This TCR beta chain was retrieved from a study of neurological immune-mediated disorders. The time point was: longitudinal time-point 1 (baseline). The table lists this clonotype with many counts. TCRdb processed the 5' RACE reads anew with MiXCR; each CDR3 protein has one entry. The table shows roughly 36,000 distinct CDR3 sequences, with about 3.2% occurring only once. V dropped 0 bases and J dropped 2; count of bases not matched to a gene: 5. Germline V gene sequence: CDR1 LGHNA, CDR2 YNFKEQ. This CDR3 has 16 residues. Sequenced: PBMCs. The chain has TRBV4-2 and TRBJ1-2; TRBD1 agrees at 8 bases. The source is a woman aged 60-75 years with multiple sclerosis. The CDR3 region has the DNA TGTGCCAGCAGCCAAGACTCCGGGACAGGCAACTATGGCTACACCTTC. This translates into CASSQDSGTGNYGYTF.